This paragraph reports one T cell receptor (beta chain). Its antigen is unknown. It has no much larger one-base neighbor in the sample; base qualities were not kept. The sample belongs to a study of regulatory and conventional T cells in RAG deficiency (TCRdb year 2017). The study in broad terms: Autoimmunity is frequently seen with hypomorphic RAG mutations in combined immunodeficiency or atypical SCID. To compare the diversity and composition of the repertoires of Treg, conventional CD4+ and CD8+ T cells between RAG-deficient patients and healthy controls, the study applied high-throughput TCR beta sequencing. Overall results and qualifications from the work: Some T-cell subset analyses were not performed for some subjects. Compared with control T-cell subpopulations, RAG-deficient patients had much lower Shannon entropy and higher Simpson indices. Sorted CD25-high CD127-low cells from Omenn syndrome patients may represent peripherally activated cells rather than bona fide Treg cells. Unique TCR beta sequences from Treg cells were about 100-fold fewer in Omenn syndrome and CID/AS patients than controls, versus around 9.1-fold for other subsets. Shorter CDR3 lengths were found in all patient T-cell subsets, and >80% Treg-Tconv repertoire overlap at nucleotide and amino acid level was observed in Omenn syndrome patients.

The study included eight patients with RAG deficiency: one had SCID, two had Omenn syndrome and five had combined immunodeficiency or atypical SCID. CD8+ T cells lacking CD4 were purified from blood before genomic DNA extraction. Its CDR3 holds 12 amino acids, cysteine through phenylalanine. Only the CDR3 portion is preserved as DNA: 36 bases, with reading frame beginning at the first base. For CDR1 and CDR2, the germline V gene (reference sequence) lists LNHNV and YYDKDF. Deletion took 3 bases off V and 4 bases off J, with a span of 7 bases between the germline ends. Libraries were built with the immunoSEQ multiplex PCR assay. Rearranged TCR beta chain products were amplified from genomic DNA of sorted T-cell subsets and sequenced. The authors' analysis ran thus. Shannon entropy and Simpson indices were used to measure how diverse the repertoire of productive TCR beta rearrangements was. To assess clonal expansion, the frequencies of the 100 most abundant productive TCR beta clonotypes were added up as a share of total reads. The TRB repertoires were scored with a self-reactivity index that is based on amino acid usage at CDR3beta positions 6 and 7. Two-way ANOVA was applied to the repertoire analyses, whereas Student t or Mann-Whitney tests were applied to the flow cytometric analyses. TCRdb holds this immuneACCESS table with in-frame rearrangements only. Some clones are missing; in checked studies, unresolved V genes explain under half, and the rest has no known cause. V and J calls and clone size are copied from that table; D and trimming were computed from the DNA. In all, the sample holds 5,000 to 6,500 clones, and 85% to 95% of those were seen once. The ten largest clones represent 40% to 60% of the sample.

This receptor was taken from a human donor with RAG deficiency presenting as severe combined immunodeficiency. The sequencing sample was made of CD8+ T cells sorted from blood. Here the chain combines TRBV15 and TRBJ2-7, with the D gene not confidently named. CDR3 loop: CATSRGFYEQYF. The DNA sequence is given as TGTGCCACCAGCAGGGGGTTTTACGAGCAGTACTTC.